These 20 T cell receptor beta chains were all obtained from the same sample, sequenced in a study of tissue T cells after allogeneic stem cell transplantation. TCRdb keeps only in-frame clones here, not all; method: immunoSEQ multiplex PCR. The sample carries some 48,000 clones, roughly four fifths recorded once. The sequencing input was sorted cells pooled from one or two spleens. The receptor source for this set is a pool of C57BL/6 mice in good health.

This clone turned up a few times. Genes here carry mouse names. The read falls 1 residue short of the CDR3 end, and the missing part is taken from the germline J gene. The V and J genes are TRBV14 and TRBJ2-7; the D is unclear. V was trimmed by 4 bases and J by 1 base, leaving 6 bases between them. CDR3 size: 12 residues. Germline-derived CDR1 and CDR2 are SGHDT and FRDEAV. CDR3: CASSKGSYEQYF. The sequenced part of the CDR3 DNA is TGTGCCAGCAGTAAGGGATCCTATGAACAGTAC.

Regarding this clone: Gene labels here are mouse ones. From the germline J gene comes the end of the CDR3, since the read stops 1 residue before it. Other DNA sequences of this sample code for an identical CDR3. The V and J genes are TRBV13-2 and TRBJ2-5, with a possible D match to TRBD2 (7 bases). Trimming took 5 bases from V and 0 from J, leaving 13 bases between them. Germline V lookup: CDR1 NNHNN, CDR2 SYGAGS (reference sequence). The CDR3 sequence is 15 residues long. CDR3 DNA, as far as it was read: TGTGCCAGCGGCGAGGGGGGGGGTAACCAAGACACCCAGTAC. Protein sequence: CASGEGGGNQDTQY. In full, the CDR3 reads CASGEGGGNQDTQYF.

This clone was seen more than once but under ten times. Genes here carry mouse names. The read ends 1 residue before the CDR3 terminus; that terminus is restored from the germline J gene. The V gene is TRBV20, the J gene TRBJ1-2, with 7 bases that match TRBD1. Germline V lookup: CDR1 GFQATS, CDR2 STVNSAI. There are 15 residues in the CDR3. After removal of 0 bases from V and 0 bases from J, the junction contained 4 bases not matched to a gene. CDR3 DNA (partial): TGTGGTGCTAGGGATCATGGGACAGCAAACTCCGACTACACC. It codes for CGARDHGTANSDYT. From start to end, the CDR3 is CGARDHGTANSDYTF.

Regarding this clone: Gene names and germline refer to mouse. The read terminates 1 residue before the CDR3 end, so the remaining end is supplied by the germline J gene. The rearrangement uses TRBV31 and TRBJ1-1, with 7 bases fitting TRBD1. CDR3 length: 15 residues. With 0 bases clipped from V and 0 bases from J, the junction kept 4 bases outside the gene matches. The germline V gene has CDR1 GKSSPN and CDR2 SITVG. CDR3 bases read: TGTGCCTGGAGTCTAAAGGGACAGCCAAACACAGAAGTCTTC. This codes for CAWSLKGQPNTEVF. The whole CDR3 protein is CAWSLKGQPNTEVFF.

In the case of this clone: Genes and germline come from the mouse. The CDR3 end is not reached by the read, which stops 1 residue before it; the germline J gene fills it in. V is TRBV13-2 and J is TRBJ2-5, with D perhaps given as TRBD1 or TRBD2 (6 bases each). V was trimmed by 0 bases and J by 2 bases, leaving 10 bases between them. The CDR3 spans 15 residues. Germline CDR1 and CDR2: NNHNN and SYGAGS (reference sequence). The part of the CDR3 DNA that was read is TGTGCCAGCGGTGATGCCGGGGGCTTCCAAGACACCCAGTAC. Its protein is CASGDAGGFQDTQY. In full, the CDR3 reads CASGDAGGFQDTQYF.

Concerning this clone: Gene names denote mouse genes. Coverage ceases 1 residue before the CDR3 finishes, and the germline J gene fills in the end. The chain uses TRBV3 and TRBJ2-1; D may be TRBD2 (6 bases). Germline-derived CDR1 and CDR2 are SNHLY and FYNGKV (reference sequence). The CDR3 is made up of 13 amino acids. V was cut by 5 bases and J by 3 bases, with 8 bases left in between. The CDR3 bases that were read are TGTGCCAGCAGCCGGGACTCCTATGCTGAGCAGTTC. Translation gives CASSRDSYAEQF. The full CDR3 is CASSRDSYAEQFF. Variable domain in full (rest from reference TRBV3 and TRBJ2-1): GPKVLQIPSHQIIDMGQMVTLNCDPVSNHLYFYWYKQILGQQMEFLVNFYNGKVMEKSKLFKDQFSVERPDGSYFTLKIQPTALEDSAVYFCASSRDSYAEQFFGPGTRLTVL.

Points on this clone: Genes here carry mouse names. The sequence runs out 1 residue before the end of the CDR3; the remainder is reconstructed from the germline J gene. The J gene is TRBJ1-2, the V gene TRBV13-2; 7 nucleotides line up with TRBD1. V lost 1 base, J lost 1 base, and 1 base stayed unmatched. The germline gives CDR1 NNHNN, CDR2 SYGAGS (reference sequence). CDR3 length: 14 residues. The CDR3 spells CASGDRDRNSDYTF. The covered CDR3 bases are TGTGCCAGCGGTGATCGGGACAGAAACTCCGACTACACC.

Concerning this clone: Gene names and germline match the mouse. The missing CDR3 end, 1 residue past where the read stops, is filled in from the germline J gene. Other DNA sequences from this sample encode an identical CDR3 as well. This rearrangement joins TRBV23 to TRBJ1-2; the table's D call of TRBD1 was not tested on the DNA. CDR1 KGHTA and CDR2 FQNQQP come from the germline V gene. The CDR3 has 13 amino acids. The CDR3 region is CSSSRGQNSDYTF. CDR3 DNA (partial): TGCTCCAGCAGTCGGGGACAAAACTCCGACTACACC. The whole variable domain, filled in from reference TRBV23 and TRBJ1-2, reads DAAVTQKPRYLIKMKGQEAEMKCIPEKGHTAVFWYQQKQSKELKFLIYFQNQQPLDQIDMVKERFSAVCPSSSLCSLGIRTCEAEDSALYLCSSSRGQNSDYTFGSGTRLLVI.

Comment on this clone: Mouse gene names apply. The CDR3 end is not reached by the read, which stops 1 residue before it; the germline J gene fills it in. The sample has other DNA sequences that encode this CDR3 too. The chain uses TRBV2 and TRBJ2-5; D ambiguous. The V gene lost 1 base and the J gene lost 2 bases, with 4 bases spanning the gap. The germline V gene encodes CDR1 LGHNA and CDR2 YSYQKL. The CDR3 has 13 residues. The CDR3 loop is CASSQGGQDTQYF. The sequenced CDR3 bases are TGTGCCAGCAGCCAAGGGGGCCAAGACACCCAGTAC. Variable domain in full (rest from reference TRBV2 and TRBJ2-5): DPKIIQKPKYLVAVTGSEKILICEQYLGHNAMYWYRQSAKKPLEFMFSYSYQKLMDNQTASSRFQPQSSKKNHLDLQITALKPDDSATYFCASSQGGQDTQYFGPGTRLLVL.

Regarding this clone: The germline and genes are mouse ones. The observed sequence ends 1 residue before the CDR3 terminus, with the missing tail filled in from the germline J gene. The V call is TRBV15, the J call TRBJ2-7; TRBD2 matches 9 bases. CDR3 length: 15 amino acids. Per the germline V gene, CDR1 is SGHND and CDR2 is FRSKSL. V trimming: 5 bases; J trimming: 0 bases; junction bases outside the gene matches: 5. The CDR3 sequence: CASSPTGGSSYEQYF. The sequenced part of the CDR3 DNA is TGTGCCAGCAGTCCCACTGGGGGGAGCTCCTATGAACAGTAC.

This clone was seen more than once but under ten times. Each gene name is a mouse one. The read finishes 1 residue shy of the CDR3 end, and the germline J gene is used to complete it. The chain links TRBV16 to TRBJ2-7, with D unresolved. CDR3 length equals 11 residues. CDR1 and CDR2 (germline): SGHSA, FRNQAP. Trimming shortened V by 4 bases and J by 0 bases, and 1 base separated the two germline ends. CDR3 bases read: TGTGCAAGCAGCTCCTCCTATGAACAGTAC. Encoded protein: CASSSSYEQY. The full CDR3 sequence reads CASSSSYEQYF.

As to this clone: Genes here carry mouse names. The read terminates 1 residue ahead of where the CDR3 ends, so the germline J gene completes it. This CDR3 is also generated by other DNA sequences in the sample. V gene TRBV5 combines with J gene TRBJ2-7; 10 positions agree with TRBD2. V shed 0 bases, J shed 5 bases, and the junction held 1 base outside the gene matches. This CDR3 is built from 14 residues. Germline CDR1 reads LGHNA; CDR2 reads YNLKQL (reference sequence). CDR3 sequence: CASSQDWGGDEQYF. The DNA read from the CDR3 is TGTGCCAGCAGCCAAGACTGGGGGGGCGATGAACAGTAC.

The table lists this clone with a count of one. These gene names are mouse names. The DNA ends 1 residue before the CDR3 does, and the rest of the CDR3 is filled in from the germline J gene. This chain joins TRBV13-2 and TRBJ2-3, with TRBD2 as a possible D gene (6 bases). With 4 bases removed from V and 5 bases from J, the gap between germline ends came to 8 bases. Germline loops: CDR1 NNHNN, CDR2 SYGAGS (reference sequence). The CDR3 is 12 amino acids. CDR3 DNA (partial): TGTGCCAGCGGTCTGACTGGAGAAACGCTGTAT. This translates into CASGLTGETLY. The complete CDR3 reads CASGLTGETLYF.

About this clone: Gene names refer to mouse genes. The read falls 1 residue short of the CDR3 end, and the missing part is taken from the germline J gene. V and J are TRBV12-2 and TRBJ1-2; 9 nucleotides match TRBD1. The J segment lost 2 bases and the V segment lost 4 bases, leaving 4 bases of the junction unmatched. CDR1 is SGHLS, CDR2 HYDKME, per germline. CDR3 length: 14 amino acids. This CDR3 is CASSPQGANSDYTF. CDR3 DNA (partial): TGTGCCAGCTCCCCACAGGGGGCGAACTCCGACTACACC.

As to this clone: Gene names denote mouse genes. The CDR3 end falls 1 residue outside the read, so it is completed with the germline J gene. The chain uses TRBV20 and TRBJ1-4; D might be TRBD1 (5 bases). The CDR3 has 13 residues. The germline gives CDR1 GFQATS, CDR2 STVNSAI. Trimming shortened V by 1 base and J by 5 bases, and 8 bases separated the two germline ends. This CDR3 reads CGARGTPNERLFF. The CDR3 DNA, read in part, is TGTGGTGCTAGGGGGACACCGAACGAAAGATTATTT.

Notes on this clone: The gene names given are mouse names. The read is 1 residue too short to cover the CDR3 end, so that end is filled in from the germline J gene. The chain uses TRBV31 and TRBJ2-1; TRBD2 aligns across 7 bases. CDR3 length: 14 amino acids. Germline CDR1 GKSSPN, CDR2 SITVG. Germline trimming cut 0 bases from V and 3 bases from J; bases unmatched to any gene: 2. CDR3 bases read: TGTGCCTGGAGTCTCACTGGGGTCTATGCTGAGCAGTTC. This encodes CAWSLTGVYAEQF. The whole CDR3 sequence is CAWSLTGVYAEQFF.

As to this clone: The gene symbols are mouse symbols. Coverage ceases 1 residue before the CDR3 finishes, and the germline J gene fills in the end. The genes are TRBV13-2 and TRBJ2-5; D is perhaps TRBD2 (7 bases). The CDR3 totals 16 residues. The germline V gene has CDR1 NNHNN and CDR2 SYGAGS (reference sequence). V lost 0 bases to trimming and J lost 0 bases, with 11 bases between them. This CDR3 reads CASGDGGAFNQDTQYF. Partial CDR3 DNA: TGTGCCAGCGGTGATGGGGGGGCCTTTAACCAAGACACCCAGTAC.

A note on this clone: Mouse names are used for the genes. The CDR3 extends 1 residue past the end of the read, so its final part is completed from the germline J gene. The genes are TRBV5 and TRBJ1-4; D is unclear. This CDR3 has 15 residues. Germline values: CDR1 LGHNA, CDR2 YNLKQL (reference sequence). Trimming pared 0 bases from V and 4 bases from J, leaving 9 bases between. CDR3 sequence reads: CASSQDSKFNERLFF. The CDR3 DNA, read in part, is TGTGCCAGCAGCCAAGACAGCAAATTCAACGAAAGATTATTT.

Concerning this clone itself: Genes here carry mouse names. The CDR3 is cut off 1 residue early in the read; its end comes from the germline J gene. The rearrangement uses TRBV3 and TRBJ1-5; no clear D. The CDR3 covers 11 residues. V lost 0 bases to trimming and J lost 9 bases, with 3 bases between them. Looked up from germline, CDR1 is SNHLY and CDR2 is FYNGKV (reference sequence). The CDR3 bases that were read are TGTGCCAGCAGCTTAGCCGGGGCTCCGCTT. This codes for CASSLAGAPL. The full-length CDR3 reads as CASSLAGAPLF.

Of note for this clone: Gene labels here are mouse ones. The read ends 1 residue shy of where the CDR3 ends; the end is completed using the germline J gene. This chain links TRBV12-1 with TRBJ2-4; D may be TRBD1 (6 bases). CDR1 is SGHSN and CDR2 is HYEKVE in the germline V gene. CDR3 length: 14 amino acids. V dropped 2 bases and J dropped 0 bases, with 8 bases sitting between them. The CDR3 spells CASSRDISQNTLYF. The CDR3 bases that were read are TGTGCCAGCTCTCGGGACATTAGTCAAAACACCTTGTAC.